This T cell receptor beta chain was captured by sequencing in a study of human T cells and chemical hapten exposure (dated by TCRdb to about 2021). The study in broad terms: For sensitization, 2% DPC in acetone was applied to an approximately 2 cm by approximately 2 cm area of upper inner arm skin. Throughout the study period of roughly 24 weeks, patients also received therapeutic DPC doses to the scalp every week. Patch testing on the upper back used Finn chambers containing 0.01% DPC, with scoring done after 6 days according to International Contact Dermatitis Research Group standards. Alopecia areata with under or over 50% scalp involvement, alopecia totalis and alopecia universalis were represented in the patient cohort, which was mostly female. Libraries were combined into a pool for sequencing, and differences in TCR yield between samples came mainly from small differences in library volumes within the pool. In alopecia patients, the study followed how the peripheral blood TCR repertoire changed in vivo over primary and secondary sensitization to diphenylcyclopropenone (DPC), a hapten. Patient blood was sampled pre-sensitization (week 0) and at 2, 6 and about 24 weeks after DPC sensitization. For TCR sequencing, blood came from about 29 alopecia patients at anywhere from one to four time points (pre-sensitization, 2, 6 and 24 weeks).

Study-wide conclusions, independent of this receptor: No change with DPC sensitization was found in the number of TCRs above 1 in 1000 frequency, and no evidence of global repertoire structure alterations was found. After repeated subsampling, changes were observed in the strength of the expansion versus patch-test correlation and in the threshold at which the correlation became significant. Significantly more large CDR3 similarity clusters were formed by expanded TCRs than by pre-sensitization or healthy control sets, consistent with antigen-driven responses. Because every patient had alopecia, a presumed autoimmune disease, the patients' immune response might differ from that of healthy individuals. The number of PT1 expanded TCRs positively correlated with patch test score, significant at thresholds 8, 16 and 32 but not 4.

The protocol used for the library was RACE. For sequencing, a NextSeq 500 was employed. Library preparation attached unique molecular identifiers to individual cDNA molecules for quantitative, reproducible TCR counting. Both TCR alpha and TCR beta chains were sequenced from each blood RNA sample. As for the original processing: The median number of TCRs per sample was roughly 94,000, ranging from about 23,224 to 700,000. The Decombinator software suite was used to annotate the V, J and CDR3 of the TCR reads. To make PS versus PT1 abundance plots, every sample was subsampled to the same number of TCRs (28,000). Expanded TCRs were defined as absent before sensitization and observed at least eight times at the 2-week time point. The public reads were run again by TCRdb, first through fastp at Q25 and then through MiXCR, and only productive beta chains were kept. Each CDR3 protein appears once, grouped with its most common genes and DNA. None of the V and J calls come from the authors' own analysis; TCRdb made them. This sample is represented by around 180,000 distinct CDR3 sequences; roughly 30% of them were singletons. 2.9% of the sample comes from the top ten.

The time point label corresponds to: pre-sensitization, week 0. The sample's treatment or condition label is to be understood as: therapeutic diphenylcyclopropenone sensitization with weekly scalp DPC. At each patch-test visit, blood was drawn before the patch test was applied. Patients were considered eligible if aged 18 to 70, diagnosed with alopecia and deemed suitable for DPC therapy, and patients were excluded if pregnant. Total RNA was isolated from unfractionated whole blood collected in Tempus Blood RNA tubes. Worth noting for this clonotype: Its target antigen remains unknown. Nothing much larger sits one base from this clone, and base qualities are not available.

The sequenced sample was whole blood, obtained in connection with sensitization to the hapten diphenylcyclopropenone (DPC). The source of this sequence is a woman in her twenties or thirties with alopecia areata. Some clones in this sample may be carry-over from other donors' samples.

The nucleotides are TGTGCCAGCAGCGTTGGTGGGACAACAGTCTACGAGCAGTACTTC. Its amino acids are CASSVGGTTVYEQYF. Here the chain combines TRBV9 and TRBJ2-7; the D gene is perhaps TRBD1, on 6 matching bases. Cut back by 2 bases and 3 bases, the V and J ends lie 15 bases apart. The CDR3 covers 15 residues, taking in both the cysteine and the phenylalanine. Of the read, only the CDR3 DNA is kept; its 45 bases are in frame from base 1. Sequences SGDLS (CDR1) and YYNGEE (CDR2) are obtained from the germline V gene.